This TCR beta chain appears in the sequencing data of a study of cytomegalovirus exposure and HLA in healthy donors. Background on the study: Early release data held tens of millions of unique TCRs from HLA-typed donors. The study, taken as a whole, reports: Later analysis demonstrated an association between a missense DCLRE1C variant and TCR beta V- and J-gene trimming.

The donors (healthy individuals) were bone marrow donors. This clone was observed a few times. No antigen is known for it. V lost 1 base and J lost 7, with 10 bases in between. The CDR3 extends over 13 amino acids. CDR1 is LNHDA, CDR2 SQIVND, per germline (reference sequence). Researchers ran the PCR with 60 Vbeta and 13 Jbeta primers. In the authors' methods: As a later analysis found, there were tens of millions of unique TCR beta chains, of which roughly 11 million were shared. The protocol was immunoSEQ multiplex PCR, while the TCRdb copy is restricted to in-frame clones and leaves out a portion. V and J calls and clone size are given by that table; D and trimming were obtained from the DNA. The sample gives over 150,000 clones, 65% to 90% of which show up once; around 2% is in the top ten.

This chain links TRBV19 with TRBJ1-1, with D maybe TRBD1 (5 bases). Sequenced input: PBMCs. The sequence was collected from a human donor in good health. As DNA, the CDR3 is TGTGCCAGTAGTATAGTTCAGGGCTTTGAAGCTTTCTTT. It specifies CASSIVQGFEAFF.